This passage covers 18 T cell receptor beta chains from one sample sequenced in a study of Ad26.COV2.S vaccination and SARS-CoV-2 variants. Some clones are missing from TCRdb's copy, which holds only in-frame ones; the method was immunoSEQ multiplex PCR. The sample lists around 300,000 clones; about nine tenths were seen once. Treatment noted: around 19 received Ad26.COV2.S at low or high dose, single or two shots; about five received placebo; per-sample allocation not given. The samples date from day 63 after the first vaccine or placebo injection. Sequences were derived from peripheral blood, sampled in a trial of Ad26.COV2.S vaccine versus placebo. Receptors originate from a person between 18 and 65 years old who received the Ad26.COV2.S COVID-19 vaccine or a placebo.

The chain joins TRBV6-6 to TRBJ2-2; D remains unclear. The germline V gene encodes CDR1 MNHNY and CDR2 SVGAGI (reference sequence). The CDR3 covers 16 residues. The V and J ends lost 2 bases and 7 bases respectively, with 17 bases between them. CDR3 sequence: CASSYGAGSTIGELFF. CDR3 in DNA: TGTGCCAGCAGTTACGGTGCAGGTTCAACCATCGGGGAGCTGTTTTTT.

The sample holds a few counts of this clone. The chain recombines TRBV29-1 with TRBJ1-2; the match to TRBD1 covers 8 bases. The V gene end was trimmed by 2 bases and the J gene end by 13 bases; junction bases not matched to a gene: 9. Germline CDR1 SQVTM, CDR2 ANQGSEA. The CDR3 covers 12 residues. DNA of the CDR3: TGCAGCGTTGAACGACAGGGGCCATTTTCCACCTTC. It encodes CSVERQGPFSTF.

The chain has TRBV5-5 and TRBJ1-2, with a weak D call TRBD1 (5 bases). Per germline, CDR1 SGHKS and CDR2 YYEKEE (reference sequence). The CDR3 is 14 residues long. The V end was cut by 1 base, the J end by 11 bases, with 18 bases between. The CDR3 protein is CASSLLASQGLYTF. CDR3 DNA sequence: TGTGCCAGCAGCTTGTTAGCGAGCCAGGGCCTTTACACCTTC.

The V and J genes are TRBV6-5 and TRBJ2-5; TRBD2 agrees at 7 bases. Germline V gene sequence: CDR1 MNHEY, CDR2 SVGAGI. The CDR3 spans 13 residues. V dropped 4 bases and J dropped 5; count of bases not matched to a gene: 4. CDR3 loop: CASSWGGVETQYF. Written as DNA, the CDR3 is TGTGCCAGCAGTTGGGGGGGGGTGGAGACCCAGTACTTC.

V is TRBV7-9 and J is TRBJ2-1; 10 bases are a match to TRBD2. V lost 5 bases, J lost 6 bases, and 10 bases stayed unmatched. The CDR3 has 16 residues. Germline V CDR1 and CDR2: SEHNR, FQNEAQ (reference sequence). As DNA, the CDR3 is TGTGCCAGCAGCCGAGAACGGACTAGCGGACTCAATGAGCAGTTCTTC. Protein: CASSRERTSGLNEQFF.

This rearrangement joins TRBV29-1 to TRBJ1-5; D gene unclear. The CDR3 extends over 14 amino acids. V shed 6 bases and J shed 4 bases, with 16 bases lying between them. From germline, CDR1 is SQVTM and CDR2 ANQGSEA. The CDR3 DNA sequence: TGCAGCGTCGCTGAAGTGGGGATTAATCAGCCCCAGCATTTT. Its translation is CSVAEVGINQPQHF.

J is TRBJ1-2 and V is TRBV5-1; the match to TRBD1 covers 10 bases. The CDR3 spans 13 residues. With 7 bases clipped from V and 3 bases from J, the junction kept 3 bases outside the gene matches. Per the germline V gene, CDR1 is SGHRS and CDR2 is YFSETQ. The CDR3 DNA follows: TGCGCCAGCGGGACAGGGGATGACTATGGCTACACCTTC. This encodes CASGTGDDYGYTF.

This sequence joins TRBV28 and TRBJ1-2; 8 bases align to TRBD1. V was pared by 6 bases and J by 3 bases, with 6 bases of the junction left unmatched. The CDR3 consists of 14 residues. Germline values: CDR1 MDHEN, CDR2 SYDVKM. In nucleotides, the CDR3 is TGTGCCAGCAGCTCTAACAGGGGGTACTATGGCTACACCTTC. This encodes CASSSNRGYYGYTF.

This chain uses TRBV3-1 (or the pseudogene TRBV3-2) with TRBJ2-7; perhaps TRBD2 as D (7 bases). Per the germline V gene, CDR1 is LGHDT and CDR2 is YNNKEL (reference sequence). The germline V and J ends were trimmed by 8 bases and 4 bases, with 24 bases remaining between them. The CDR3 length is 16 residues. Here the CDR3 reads CASGYGGRSFLYEQYF. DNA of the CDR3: TGTGCCAGCGGTTACGGGGGGCGTTCGTTTCTTTACGAGCAGTACTTC.

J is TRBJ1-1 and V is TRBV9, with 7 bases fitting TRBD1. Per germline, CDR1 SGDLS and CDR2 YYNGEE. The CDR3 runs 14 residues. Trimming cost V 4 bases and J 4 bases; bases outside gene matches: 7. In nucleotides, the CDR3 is TGTGCCAGCAGCCTAAGACAGGGAGGCACTGAAGCTTTCTTT. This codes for CASSLRQGGTEAFF.

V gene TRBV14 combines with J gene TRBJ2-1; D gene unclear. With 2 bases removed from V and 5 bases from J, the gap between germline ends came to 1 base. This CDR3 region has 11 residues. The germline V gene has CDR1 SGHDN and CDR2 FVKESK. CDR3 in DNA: TGTGCCAGCAGCCAAAACAATGAGCAGTTCTTC. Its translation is CASSQNNEQFF.

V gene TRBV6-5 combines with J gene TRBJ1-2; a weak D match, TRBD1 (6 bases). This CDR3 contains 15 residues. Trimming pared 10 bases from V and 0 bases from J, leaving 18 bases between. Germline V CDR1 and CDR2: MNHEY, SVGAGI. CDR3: CAIKRRGASNYGYTF. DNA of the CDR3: TGTGCCATCAAACGGCGGGGGGCCTCTAACTATGGCTACACCTTC.

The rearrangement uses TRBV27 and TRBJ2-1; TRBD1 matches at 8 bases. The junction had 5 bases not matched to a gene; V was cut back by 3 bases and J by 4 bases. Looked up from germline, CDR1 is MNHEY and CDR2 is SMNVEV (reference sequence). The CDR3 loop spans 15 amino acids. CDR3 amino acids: CASSLGQALYNEQFF. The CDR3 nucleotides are TGTGCCAGCAGTTTGGGACAGGCACTGTACAATGAGCAGTTCTTC.

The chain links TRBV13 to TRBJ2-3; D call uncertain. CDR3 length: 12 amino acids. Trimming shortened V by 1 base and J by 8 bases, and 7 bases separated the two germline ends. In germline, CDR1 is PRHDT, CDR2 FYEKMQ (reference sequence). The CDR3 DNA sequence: TGTGCCAGCAGCTTAGTGGGCGGTACGCAGTATTTT. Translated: CASSLVGGTQYF.

As DNA, the CDR3 is TGCAGTGCTAGCTTTATGGATACGCAGTATTTT. It is translated as CSASFMDTQYF. The chain joins TRBV20-1 to TRBJ2-3; D is unclear. CDR1 and CDR2 from the germline V gene are DFQATT and SNEGSKA (reference sequence). This CDR3 spans 11 amino acids. Trimming pared 3 bases from V and 6 bases from J, leaving 7 bases between.

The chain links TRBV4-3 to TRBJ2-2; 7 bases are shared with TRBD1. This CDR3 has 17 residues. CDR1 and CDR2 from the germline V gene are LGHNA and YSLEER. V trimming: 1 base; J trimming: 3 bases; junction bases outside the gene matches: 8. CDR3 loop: CASSQARDRADTGELFF. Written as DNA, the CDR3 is TGCGCCAGCAGCCAAGCCAGAGACAGGGCTGACACCGGGGAGCTGTTTTTT.

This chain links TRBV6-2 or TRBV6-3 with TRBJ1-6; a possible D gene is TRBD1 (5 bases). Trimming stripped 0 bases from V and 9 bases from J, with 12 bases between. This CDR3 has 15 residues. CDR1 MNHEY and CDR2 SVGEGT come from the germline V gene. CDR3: CASSYSGDVSSPLHF. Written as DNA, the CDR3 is TGTGCCAGCAGTTACTCGGGGGATGTGAGTTCACCCCTCCACTTT.

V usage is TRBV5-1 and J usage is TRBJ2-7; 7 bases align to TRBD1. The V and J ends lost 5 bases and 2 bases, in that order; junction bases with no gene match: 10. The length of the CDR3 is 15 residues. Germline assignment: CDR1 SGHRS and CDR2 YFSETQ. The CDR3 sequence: CASRFQTGTAYEQYF. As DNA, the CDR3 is TGCGCCAGCAGATTCCAAACCGGGACAGCCTACGAGCAGTACTTC.